This entry is about one T cell receptor beta chain. This sample is drawn from a study of technical replicates of blood from four donors. Trimming removed 4 bases from V and 4 bases from J, with 18 bases in between. In germline, CDR1 is SGHRS, CDR2 YFSETQ. CDR3 length: 15 amino acids. This table comes from immunoSEQ multiplex PCR, and its TCRdb copy is limited to in-frame clones, with some not included. The sample consists of around 80,000 clones, about 98% of them appearing once. The clonotype originates from a human donor in good health. Specimen: T cells isolated from PBMCs. The chain is built from TRBV5-1 and TRBJ2-7, with a tentative D call TRBD2 (7 bases). The CDR3: CASSRGPAGPYEQYF. The CDR3 DNA reads as TGCGCCAGCAGCCGGGGGCCAGCGGGGCCGTACGAGCAGTACTTC.